The entry below gives a single TCR beta chain sequence along with its context. Its matching antigen is unknown. Germline lookup yields CDR1 GTSNPN and CDR2 SVGIG (reference sequence). The V gene lost 3 bases and the J gene lost 4 bases, with 10 bases spanning the gap. The length of the CDR3 is 12 residues. Measured with immunoSEQ multiplex PCR; TCRdb has only the in-frame clones, and not every one. The sample records approximately 19,000 clones, more than 75% being singletons. The data stem from a study of chemoradiotherapy in HPV16-positive cancers. Study results and limitations: Non-HPV-specific T cells did not expand in tumors during treatment, whereas candidate HPV-specific clones and E7-related motifs did.

The chain carries TRBV30 and TRBJ2-7; D perhaps matches TRBD2 (6 bases). The TCR originated in a human donor with HPV-associated anogenital cancer. The sample here was blood, taken from a patient who underwent chemoradiotherapy. The CDR3 loop reads CAWRGGAYEQYF. CDR3 nucleotide sequence: TGTGCCTGGAGGGGGGGAGCGTACGAGCAGTACTTC.